This T cell receptor (beta chain) was captured in a study of somatic mutations in cytotoxic T cells in rheumatoid arthritis. Per the germline V gene, CDR1 is SGDLS and CDR2 is YYNGEE. This CDR3 comprises 15 residues. V was trimmed by 0 bases and J by 0 bases, leaving 9 bases between them. Sequencing used immunoSEQ multiplex PCR; TCRdb keeps in-frame clones, though not all of them. The data hold about 20,000 clones, with around 84% observed a single time. Sequenced material: CD8+ T cells sorted from blood. The source of this sequence is a woman in her fifties or sixties in good health. This rearrangement joins TRBV9 to TRBJ1-2, with a tentative D call TRBD1 (5 bases). The CDR3 is CASSVEQGANYGYTF. The CDR3 DNA is TGTGCCAGCAGCGTAGAGCAGGGAGCTAACTATGGCTACACCTTC. The full variable domain, rest sourced from reference TRBV9 and TRBJ1-2, is DSGVTQTPKHLITATGQRVTLRCSPRSGDLSVYWYQQSLDQGLQFLIQYYNGEERAKGNILERFSAQQFPDLHSELNLSSLELGDSALYFCASSVEQGANYGYTFGSGTRLTVV.